These 28 T cell receptor beta chains originate from one sample sequenced in a study of blood T cells in healthy people across ages. A second roughly 6 to 11 cycle PCR used barcoded and J-beta primers. TCRdb reprocessed the 5' RACE reads with MiXCR, giving one entry per CDR3 protein. The repertoire holds about a million distinct CDR3 sequences, with 30% to 40% as singletons. The sample consisted of blood. These receptor sequences come from a man between 18 and 29 years old in good health.

J is TRBJ2-3 and V is TRBV20-1; 10 bases match TRBD2. The V and J ends lost 0 bases and 3 bases, in that order; junction bases with no gene match: 6. Germline V gives CDR1 DFQATT, CDR2 SNEGSKA (reference sequence). The CDR3 has 16 amino acids. The CDR3 spells CSARDLRTSGTDTQYF. The CDR3 DNA reads TGCAGTGCTAGAGATCTTAGGACTAGCGGAACAGATACGCAGTATTTT.

The chain links TRBV12-3 or TRBV12-4 to TRBJ1-2, with 8 positions matching TRBD1. With 7 bases clipped from V and 12 bases from J, the junction kept 16 bases outside the gene matches. This CDR3 region has 14 residues. The CDR3: CASITSPGTGSNTF. The CDR3, as DNA: TGTGCCAGCATCACAAGTCCCGGGACAGGTTCGAACACCTTC.

This clonotype turned up a few times. The gene calls are TRBV20-1 and TRBJ1-6; TRBD1 agrees at 7 bases. This CDR3 has 15 amino acids. Per the germline V gene, CDR1 is DFQATT and CDR2 is SNEGSKA (reference sequence). Trimming took 1 base from V and 4 from J; bases not matched to a gene: 4. The CDR3: CSARGTGQYNSPLHF. In nucleotides, the CDR3 is TGCAGTGCTAGAGGGACAGGCCAGTATAATTCACCCCTCCACTTT.

The chain joins TRBV27 to TRBJ2-2; D possibly matches TRBD1 or TRBD2 (5 bases each). Trimming left V 3 bases short and J 5 bases short, with 10 bases between. CDR3 size: 14 residues. The germline V gene has CDR1 MNHEY and CDR2 SMNVEV (reference sequence). The CDR3 here is CASSFRERTGELFF. The CDR3 bases are TGTGCCAGCAGTTTCAGGGAGCGGACCGGGGAGCTGTTTTTT.

In regard to this clonotype: At one end the junction does not follow the germline gene, possibly because of a read error. The genes are TRBV12-5 and TRBJ1-5; D unclear. This CDR3 is 12 amino acids long. The germline CDR1 and CDR2 sequences are LGHNT and FRNRAP. The CDR3 spells CASGLKDQPQHF. Written as DNA, the CDR3 is TGTGCTAGTGGTTTAAAGGATCAGCCTCAGCATTTT.

There are a few counts of this clonotype. This chain connects TRBV28 to TRBJ1-1; no clear D. V lost 5 bases and J 4 bases, leaving 11 bases between the germline ends. Germline-derived CDR1 and CDR2 are MDHEN and SYDVKM. The CDR3 sequence is 13 residues long. The CDR3 DNA reads as TGTGCCAGCAGTCCCCCGTGGGGCACTGAAGCTTTCTTT. This gives the protein CASSPPWGTEAFF.

V is TRBV27 and J is TRBJ2-3; D is tentatively TRBD1 or TRBD2 (5 bases each). Germline CDR1 is MNHEY and CDR2 is SMNVEV (reference sequence). This CDR3 has 16 amino acids. The V gene lost 4 bases and the J gene lost 0 bases, with 14 bases spanning the gap. The CDR3 nucleotides are TGTGCCAGCAGTTCCCGGGACCTAGGTAGCACAGATACGCAGTATTTT. The encoded protein is CASSSRDLGSTDTQYF.

J is TRBJ2-7 and V is TRBV20-1, with unresolved D. Germline V lookup: CDR1 DFQATT, CDR2 SNEGSKA (reference sequence). V lost 6 bases, J lost 2 bases, and 8 bases lay in between. The CDR3 contains 11 residues. CDR3: CSAGPAYEQYF. CDR3 nucleotide sequence: TGCAGTGCCGGACCCGCCTACGAGCAGTACTTC.

The chain is built from TRBV6-2 or TRBV6-3 and TRBJ1-2, with D possibly TRBD1 on 6 matching bases. The V and J ends lost 4 bases and 8 bases respectively, with 17 bases between them. CDR1 and CDR2 from the germline V gene are MNHEY and SVGEGT. CDR3 length: 14 residues. The CDR3 protein is CASSLRPGQAGYTF. The CDR3 DNA reads TGTGCCAGCAGTTTACGCCCGGGACAAGCAGGCTACACCTTC.

In nucleotides, the CDR3 is TGTGCCAGCAGCCGCGGACCCTCCGAGGGGGAGTACTTC. It encodes CASSRGPSEGEYF. V is TRBV7-2 and J is TRBJ2-5; a weak D match, TRBD1 (6 bases). CDR1 is SGHTA, CDR2 FQGNSA, per germline. CDR3 length: 13 residues. Trimming stripped 5 bases from V and 12 bases from J, with 19 bases between.

This clonotype has at least ten counts. The chain joins TRBV5-1 to TRBJ1-4, with D maybe TRBD1 (6 bases). Trimming took off 0 bases at V and 3 bases at J, with 6 bases between the two ends. There are 14 residues in the CDR3. Germline CDR1 SGHRS, CDR2 YFSETQ. This chain's CDR3 is CASSLGQANEKLFF. CDR3 coding DNA: TGCGCCAGCAGCTTGGGACAGGCTAATGAAAAACTGTTTTTT.

The table lists this clonotype with a few counts. The chain links TRBV6-2 or TRBV6-3 to TRBJ2-1; 9 bases are shared with TRBD2. With 7 bases clipped from V and 0 bases from J, the junction kept 13 bases outside the gene matches. There are 18 residues in the CDR3. Germline assignment: CDR1 MNHEY and CDR2 SVGEGT. The CDR3 loop reads CASKYESSGTSSYNEQFF. CDR3 nucleotide sequence: TGTGCCAGCAAATACGAGTCTAGCGGGACGAGCTCCTACAATGAGCAGTTCTTC.

This chain joins TRBV6-2 or TRBV6-3 and TRBJ1-1; D is possibly TRBD1 (5 bases). Per the germline V gene, CDR1 is MNHEY and CDR2 is SVGEGT. Trimming took 2 bases from V and 2 from J, leaving 12 bases between them. The CDR3 runs to 15 residues. The CDR3 reads CASSYTGRKNTEAFF. CDR3 coding DNA: TGTGCCAGCAGTTACACGGGACGGAAAAACACTGAAGCTTTCTTT.

V is TRBV30 and J is TRBJ1-4; 7 bases fit TRBD1. Germline loops: CDR1 GTSNPN, CDR2 SVGIG (reference sequence). The CDR3 totals 13 residues. The trim removed 7 bases at V and 8 bases at J, leaving 10 bases unmatched. In nucleotides, the CDR3 is TGTGCCTATGAGAGGGGGCGGAGAGAAAAACTGTTTTTT. Its translation: CAYERGRREKLFF.

The gene calls are TRBV6-2 or TRBV6-3 and TRBJ2-1; 11 bases align to TRBD2. Trimming removed 6 bases from V and 0 bases from J; junction bases left unmatched: 10. The CDR3 totals 18 residues. Germline V gene data show CDR1 as MNHEY and CDR2 as SVGEGT. The CDR3 coding sequence is TGTGCCAGCAGCCCTCTAGCGGGGGGCGTATTCTCCTACAATGAGCAGTTCTTC. This translates into CASSPLAGGVFSYNEQFF.

V gene TRBV5-1 combines with J gene TRBJ1-6; no reliable D call. Trimming stripped 4 bases from V and 11 bases from J, with 16 bases between. This CDR3 comprises 14 residues. Germline values: CDR1 SGHRS, CDR2 YFSETQ. The DNA for the CDR3 is TGCGCCAGCAGCCCAGAGGCAGAAAATACACCCCTCCACTTT. It codes for CASSPEAENTPLHF.

This clonotype was counted only a few times. This sequence joins TRBV6-2 or TRBV6-3 and TRBJ2-1, with a tentative D call TRBD2 (7 bases). Germline CDR1 and CDR2: MNHEY and SVGEGT. The CDR3 has 18 residues. The V end was cut by 3 bases, the J end by 1 base, with 19 bases between. CDR3 nucleotide sequence: TGTGCCAGCAGTTATTCGGTTTCGGCGGGGGCGTCCTACAATGAGCAGTTCTTC. Protein product: CASSYSVSAGASYNEQFF.

CDR3 DNA sequence: TGTGCCAGCAGCTTATCTGTGGGTCCCGGGGAGCTGTTTTTT. Translation: CASSLSVGPGELFF. The chain has TRBV7-2 and TRBJ2-2, with D unclear. CDR1 is SGHTA, CDR2 FQGNSA, per germline. V was pared by 2 bases and J by 6 bases, with 10 bases between. This CDR3 region has 14 residues.

The sample holds a few counts of this clonotype. The genes are TRBV20-1 and TRBJ2-1; 7 nucleotides line up with TRBD1. V shed 8 bases and J 5 bases; nucleotides not matched to a gene: 3. Germline CDR1 is DFQATT and CDR2 is SNEGSKA (reference sequence). This CDR3 spans 11 amino acids. CDR3 in amino acids: CSLTGDNEQFF. The DNA of the CDR3 is TGCAGTCTTACAGGGGACAATGAGCAGTTCTTC.

In this sample, this clonotype turned up once. The chain recombines TRBV5-5 with TRBJ2-3, with 11 bases that match TRBD1. The CDR3 sequence is 17 residues long. The ends lost 0 bases at V and 3 bases at J; junction bases unmatched: 6. Germline V gives CDR1 SGHKS, CDR2 YYEKEE (reference sequence). CDR3 sequence (DNA): TGTGCCAGCAGCTTGGTGGGACAGGGGGATTTAACAGATACGCAGTATTTT. Its protein is CASSLVGQGDLTDTQYF.

The chain links TRBV12-3 or TRBV12-4 to TRBJ1-1, with 7 bases aligning to TRBD1. This CDR3 comprises 14 residues. The V segment lost 6 bases and the J segment 1 base; nucleotides outside the gene matches: 5. The CDR3 nucleotides read TGTGCCAGCAGGCATGGACAGGCGAACACTGAAGCTTTCTTT. It codes for CASRHGQANTEAFF.

This clonotype has a handful of counts. This rearrangement joins TRBV6-1 to TRBJ2-4; 8 bases match TRBD2. The CDR3 has 13 residues. Looked up from germline, CDR1 is MNHNS and CDR2 is SASEGT. The V and J ends lost 6 bases and 8 bases, in that order; junction bases with no gene match: 6. CDR3 sequence: CASSARGGDIQYF. CDR3 bases: TGTGCCAGCAGCGCTCGGGGGGGAGACATTCAGTACTTC.

This clonotype was found a few times. The CDR3, as DNA: TGCAGTGCTAGGGACAGGGCACGATATGAAGCTTTCTTT. Encoded protein: CSARDRARYEAFF. This rearrangement joins TRBV20-1 to TRBJ1-1; TRBD1 aligns across 8 bases. The CDR3 extends over 13 amino acids. Germline loops: CDR1 DFQATT, CDR2 SNEGSKA (reference sequence). The V and J ends lost 3 bases and 7 bases, in that order; junction bases with no gene match: 7.

The gene calls are TRBV29-1 and TRBJ2-7, with no clear D. CDR3 length: 15 residues. V was clipped by 6 bases and J by 2 bases, with 20 bases between them. Germline V gene lookup returns CDR1 SQVTM and CDR2 ANQGSEA. The CDR3 DNA reads as TGCAGCGTCTCTGCTAACGTGGGGTCGGCCTACGAGCAGTACTTC. As protein: CSVSANVGSAYEQYF.

The V call is TRBV2, the J call TRBJ1-2; D ambiguous. The CDR3 covers 17 residues. Germline loops: CDR1 SNHLY, CDR2 FYNNEI. Trimming took off 3 bases at V and 7 bases at J, with 24 bases between the two ends. As DNA, the CDR3 is TGTGCCAGCAGTGATGAGAGACCTGGCACCCAGCAAGGTGGCTACACCTTC. This codes for CASSDERPGTQQGGYTF.

This clonotype has just a few counts. The chain recombines TRBV27 with TRBJ1-2; TRBD1 matches at 10 bases. Per the germline V gene, CDR1 is MNHEY and CDR2 is SMNVEV (reference sequence). J lost 6 bases, V lost 4 bases, and 8 bases had no gene match. This CDR3 is built from 15 residues. The CDR3 DNA reads as TGTGCCAGCAGTTGGTCCCTGACAGGGGGCAATGGCTACACCTTC. Protein: CASSWSLTGGNGYTF.

The chain uses TRBV4-2 and TRBJ2-3; maybe TRBD2 (6 bases). Trimming shortened V by 1 base and J by 3 bases, and 11 bases separated the two germline ends. CDR3 length: 15 amino acids. Germline loops: CDR1 LGHNA, CDR2 YNFKEQ. CDR3 region: CASSQVLGGTDTQYF. In DNA, the CDR3 is TGTGCCAGCAGCCAAGTTCTCGGGGGTACAGATACGCAGTATTTT.

Only a few counts were recorded for this clonotype. CDR3 region: CASSTWTGSLTEAFF. The CDR3 DNA reads as TGTGCCAGCAGTACATGGACAGGGAGTTTGACTGAAGCTTTCTTT. V gene TRBV27 combines with J gene TRBJ1-1, with 8 bases that match TRBD1. J was trimmed by 5 bases and V by 5 bases; bases with no gene match: 10. There are 15 residues in the CDR3. CDR1 MNHEY and CDR2 SMNVEV come from the germline V gene (reference sequence).